Listed below are T cell receptor beta chains from one sample, sequenced in a study of blood T cell repertoires in COVID-19. Profiled with immunoSEQ multiplex PCR; TCRdb holds only in-frame clones, not every one. The sample has approximately 300,000 clones, 87% seen once. Sequencing was done on a sample of peripheral blood. The source of these receptors is a woman in her forties or fifties who had recovered from COVID-19. CDR3s include the opening cysteine and the closing phenylalanine or tryptophan. The order of the fields is clone size, V gene, D gene, J gene, CDR3 protein, CDR3 DNA. A D gene is named only where the DNA matches it firmly. The size field is filled for only some rows; it gives once, few, many or a size class.

.	TRBV5-8	TRBD2	TRBJ2-3	CASSLNLAGTSTDTQYF	TGTGCCAGCAGCTTAAACTTAGCGGGGACTAGCACAGATACGCAGTATTTT
.	TRBV10-3	.	TRBJ2-3	CASQRARNTDTQYF	TGTGCTTCACAGAGGGCGCGGAACACAGATACGCAGTATTTT
.	TRBV27	TRBD1	TRBJ1-2	CASSHHARQGAYYGYTF	TGTGCCAGCAGTCACCACGCCCGACAGGGGGCTTACTATGGCTACACCTTC
.	TRBV7-2	TRBD2	TRBJ2-1	CASSASGSTRNEQFF	TGTGCCAGCAGCGCTAGCGGCTCAACTAGGAATGAGCAGTTCTTC
once	TRBV7-8	TRBD1	TRBJ1-3	CASSSTGTLGNTIYF	TGTGCCAGCAGCTCGACAGGGACTTTGGGAAACACCATATATTTT
.	TRBV6-2/TRBV6-3	.	TRBJ1-2	CASSPDGKYYGYTF	TGTGCCAGCAGCCCTGACGGGAAGTATTATGGCTACACCTTC
.	TRBV7-8	TRBD2	TRBJ2-7	CASSQASGAGGVYEQYF	TGTGCCAGCAGCCAGGCCTCCGGGGCGGGAGGAGTCTACGAGCAGTACTTC
.	TRBV18	.	TRBJ1-2	CASSPRGGLGRHGYTF	TGTGCCAGCTCACCTCGGGGGGGGCTAGGACGCCATGGCTACACCTTC
.	TRBV5-4	.	TRBJ2-5	CASSLGAGKGETQYF	TGTGCCAGCAGCTTGGGGGCAGGGAAGGGTGAGACCCAGTACTTC
.	TRBV10-3	TRBD1	TRBJ2-5	CAISGTVQETQYF	TGTGCCATCAGCGGGACAGTACAAGAGACCCAGTACTTC
.	TRBV6-6	TRBD1	TRBJ2-1	CASRPTGTGPYNEQFF	TGTGCCAGCAGACCCACTGGGACAGGGCCCTACAATGAGCAGTTCTTC
.	TRBV5-1	.	TRBJ2-3	CASSLGLDRSTDTQYF	TGCGCCAGCAGCTTGGGACTCGACAGGAGCACAGATACGCAGTATTTT
.	TRBV19	.	TRBJ2-7	CASGGQWYEQYF	TGTGCCAGCGGAGGACAGTGGTATGAGCAGTACTTC
.	TRBV19	.	TRBJ2-2	CASSIGSGSGELFF	TGTGCCAGTAGTATAGGGTCAGGGTCCGGGGAGCTGTTTTTT
.	TRBV7-2	.	TRBJ2-1	CASSLGSSYNEQFF	TGTGCCAGCAGCTTAGGGAGCTCCTACAATGAGCAGTTCTTC
few	TRBV6-6	.	TRBJ1-5	CASGEGNQPQHF	TGTGCCAGCGGGGAGGGAAACCAGCCCCAGCATTTT
.	TRBV6-2/TRBV6-3	.	TRBJ1-1	CASSYEHTHTEAFF	TGTGCCAGCAGTTACGAACACACGCACACTGAAGCTTTCTTT
once	TRBV23-1	.	TRBJ1-5	CASDRNYIGNQPQHF	TGCGCCAGCGACAGGAATTATATAGGCAATCAGCCCCAGCATTTT
.	TRBV27	.	TRBJ1-1	CASRPFRDIDTEAFF	TGTGCCAGCAGGCCTTTCCGAGACATCGACACTGAAGCTTTCTTT
.	TRBV7-3	TRBD1	TRBJ2-3	CASSRAGGTGGAADTQYF	TGTGCCAGCAGCCGAGCCGGGGGGACAGGGGGCGCGGCAGATACGCAGTATTTT
.	TRBV5-1	TRBD1	TRBJ1-1	CASSLAGRGQITEAFF	TGCGCCAGCAGCTTGGCCGGCAGGGGGCAAATCACTGAAGCTTTCTTT
.	TRBV5-1	.	TRBJ2-1	CASSQTLRGFNYNEQFF	TGCGCCAGCAGCCAAACCCTCAGGGGATTCAACTACAATGAGCAGTTCTTC
.	TRBV12-3/TRBV12-4	.	TRBJ1-1	CASSPPGVREAFF	TGTGCCAGCAGCCCCCCAGGGGTTAGGGAAGCTTTCTTT